This is a list of T cell receptor beta chains from one sample in a study of blood T cell repertoires in COVID-19. Clones were sequenced by immunoSEQ multiplex PCR, and TCRdb holds only the in-frame ones, with some missing. Of tens of thousands of clones in the sample, approximately 80% were seen once. Sequencing was performed on peripheral blood. The source is an elderly woman with active or convalescent COVID-19. CDR3s include the opening cysteine and the closing phenylalanine or tryptophan. D genes are given only for firm matches. Not every row has a clone size; where given, it reads once, few, many or a size class.

J	size	V	D	CDR3	DNA
TRBJ2-5	-	TRBV29-1	-	CSVEDHWQETQYF	TGCAGCGTTGAAGATCACTGGCAAGAGACCCAGTACTTC
TRBJ2-1	-	TRBV5-1	-	CASSSRLSSATPNEQFF	TGCGCCAGCAGCTCACGACTGAGTAGCGCGACGCCCAATGAGCAGTTCTTC
TRBJ2-1	once	TRBV21-1	-	CASSTQRGAQQFF	TGTGCCAGCAGCACCCAGCGGGGGGCACAGCAGTTCTTC
TRBJ2-1	-	TRBV25-1	TRBD2	CASSIAGSGNNEQFF	TGTGCCAGCAGTATAGCGGGGTCTGGAAACAATGAGCAGTTCTTC
TRBJ2-1	-	TRBV5-1	-	CASSWGGRAGYNEQFF	TGCGCCAGCAGCTGGGGGGGCCGGGCGGGCTACAATGAGCAGTTCTTC
TRBJ1-1	-	TRBV11-3	TRBD1	CASSPTGGDTEAFF	TGTGCCAGCAGCCCGACAGGGGGCGACACTGAAGCTTTCTTT
TRBJ1-2	-	TRBV6-4	-	CASSPTGQAGYTF	TGTGCCAGCAGTCCAACAGGGCAAGCGGGCTACACCTTC
TRBJ2-7	-	TRBV9	TRBD2	CASSVGPAGNLYEQYF	TGTGCCAGCAGCGTAGGCCCAGCGGGGAACCTCTACGAGCAGTACTTC
TRBJ1-4	-	TRBV7-9	-	CASSFSGLNEKLFF	TGTGCCAGCAGCTTTTCAGGACTTAATGAAAAACTGTTTTTT
TRBJ2-6	-	TRBV7-2	TRBD2	CASSLAAGSSVNAGANVLTF	TGTGCCAGCAGCTTAGCAGCGGGGTCGAGTGTTAATGCTGGGGCCAACGTCCTGACTTTC
TRBJ2-3	-	TRBV11-1	TRBD2	CASSLLLAGEDTQYF	TGTGCCAGCAGCCTCCTCCTAGCGGGAGAAGATACGCAGTATTTT
TRBJ1-1	-	TRBV3-1/TRBV3-2	-	CASSQVTGPPYTEAFF	TGTGCCAGCAGCCAAGTTACGGGTCCGCCGTACACTGAAGCTTTCTTT
TRBJ2-1	-	TRBV5-1	-	CASSLGDSNEQFF	TGCGCCAGCAGCTTGGGTGACAGCAATGAGCAGTTCTTC
TRBJ2-1	-	TRBV19	TRBD2	CASSLGTTIYEQFF	TGTGCCAGTAGTCTCGGGACTACTATCTATGAGCAGTTCTTC
TRBJ1-1	-	TRBV6-5	TRBD1	CASSQAGTVNTEAFF	TGTGCCAGCAGCCAAGCCGGGACAGTGAACACTGAAGCTTTCTTT
TRBJ2-5	once	TRBV24-1	TRBD1	CATSDLGRGPETQYF	TGTGCCACCAGTGATTTAGGTAGGGGGCCAGAGACCCAGTACTTC
TRBJ1-2	-	TRBV6-1	-	CASSEATRGGGYTF	TGTGCCAGCAGTGAAGCCACCCGGGGAGGTGGCTACACCTTC
TRBJ2-7	-	TRBV11-2	TRBD1	CASSASGQGAFEQYF	TGTGCCAGCAGCGCCTCGGGACAGGGGGCCTTTGAGCAGTACTTC
TRBJ1-2	-	TRBV3-1/TRBV3-2	TRBD1	CASSLGQGEKYGYTF	TGTGCCAGCAGCCTGGGACAGGGCGAGAAGTATGGCTACACCTTC
TRBJ2-7	once	TRBV18	TRBD1	CASSPGQGDEQYF	TGTGCCAGCTCACCAGGACAGGGTGACGAGCAGTACTTC
TRBJ1-2	-	TRBV5-6	TRBD1	CASIRGLQEANYGYTF	TGTGCCAGCATCAGGGGGCTTCAGGAAGCTAACTATGGCTACACCTTC
TRBJ1-4	-	TRBV28	TRBD1	CASSSYRGVNEKLFF	TGTGCCAGCAGTTCCTACAGGGGCGTAAATGAAAAACTGTTTTTT
TRBJ1-1	-	TRBV7-2	TRBD1	CASSPRQGGDTEAFF	TGTGCCAGCAGCCCCAGACAGGGTGGGGACACTGAAGCTTTCTTT
TRBJ2-7	once	TRBV7-3	-	CASSLNSGYEQYF	TGTGCCAGCAGCTTAAATAGCGGCTACGAGCAGTACTTC
TRBJ2-2	-	TRBV7-2	-	CASSPTKSGELFF	TGTGCCAGCAGCCCTACCAAGTCCGGGGAGCTGTTTTTT
TRBJ2-6	-	TRBV4-3	TRBD1	CASSQDRQGYSGANVLTF	TGCGCCAGCAGCCAAGATAGACAGGGTTACTCTGGGGCCAACGTCCTGACTTTC